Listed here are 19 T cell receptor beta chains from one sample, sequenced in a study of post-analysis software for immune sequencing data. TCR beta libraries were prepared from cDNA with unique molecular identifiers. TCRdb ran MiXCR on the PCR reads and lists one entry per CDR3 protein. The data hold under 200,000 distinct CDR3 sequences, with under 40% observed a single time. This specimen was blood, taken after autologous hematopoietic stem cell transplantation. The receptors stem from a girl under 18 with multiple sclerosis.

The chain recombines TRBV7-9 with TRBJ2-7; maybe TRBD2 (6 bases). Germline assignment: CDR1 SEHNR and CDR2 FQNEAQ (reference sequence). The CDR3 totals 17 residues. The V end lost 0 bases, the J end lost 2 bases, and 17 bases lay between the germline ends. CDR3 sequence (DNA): TGTGCCAGCAGCTTAGCGCTGAGCGGGTTGGCGACCTACGAGCAGTACTTC. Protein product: CASSLALSGLATYEQYF.

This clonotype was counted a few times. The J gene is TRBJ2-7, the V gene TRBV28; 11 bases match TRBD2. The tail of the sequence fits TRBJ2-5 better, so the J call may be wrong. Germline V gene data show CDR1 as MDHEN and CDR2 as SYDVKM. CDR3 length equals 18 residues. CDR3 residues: CASSLGVLAGEPEETQYF. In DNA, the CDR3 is TGTGCCAGCAGTTTGGGAGTACTAGCGGGAGAACCGGAAGAGACCCAGTACTTC.

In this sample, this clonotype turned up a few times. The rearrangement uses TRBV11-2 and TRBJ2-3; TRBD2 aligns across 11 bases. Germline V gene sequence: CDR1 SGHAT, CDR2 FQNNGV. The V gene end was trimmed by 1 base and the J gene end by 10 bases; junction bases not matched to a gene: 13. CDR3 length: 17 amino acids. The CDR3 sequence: CASSLGLAGGNLWSQYF. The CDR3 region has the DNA TGTGCCAGCAGCTTAGGGCTAGCGGGAGGCAACCTTTGGTCGCAGTATTTT.

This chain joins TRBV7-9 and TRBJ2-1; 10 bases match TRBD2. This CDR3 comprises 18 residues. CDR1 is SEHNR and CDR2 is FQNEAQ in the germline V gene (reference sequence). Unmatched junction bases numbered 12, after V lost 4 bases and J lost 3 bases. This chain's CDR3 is CASSSAAGGLANYNEQFF. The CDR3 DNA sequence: TGTGCCAGCAGCTCCGCCGCTGGGGGACTAGCGAACTACAATGAGCAGTTCTTC.

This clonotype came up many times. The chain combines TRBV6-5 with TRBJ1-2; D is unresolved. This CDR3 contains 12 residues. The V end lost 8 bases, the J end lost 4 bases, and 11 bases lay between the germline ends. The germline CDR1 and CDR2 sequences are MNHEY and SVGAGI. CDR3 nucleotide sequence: TGTGCCAGCGGGATCGAGGGCTATGGCTACACCTTC. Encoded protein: CASGIEGYGYTF.

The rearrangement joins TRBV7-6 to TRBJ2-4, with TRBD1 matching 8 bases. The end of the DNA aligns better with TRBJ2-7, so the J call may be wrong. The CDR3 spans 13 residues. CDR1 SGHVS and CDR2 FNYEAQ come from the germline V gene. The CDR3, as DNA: TGTGCCAGCAGCTACGACAGGGGCTACGAGCAGTACTTC. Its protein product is CASSYDRGYEQYF.

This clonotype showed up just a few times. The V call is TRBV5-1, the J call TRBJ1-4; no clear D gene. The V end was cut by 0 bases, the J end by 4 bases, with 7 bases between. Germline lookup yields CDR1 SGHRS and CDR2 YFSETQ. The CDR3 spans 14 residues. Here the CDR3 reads CASSLGGLNEKLFF. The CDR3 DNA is TGCGCCAGCAGCTTGGGAGGGCTTAATGAAAAACTGTTTTTT.

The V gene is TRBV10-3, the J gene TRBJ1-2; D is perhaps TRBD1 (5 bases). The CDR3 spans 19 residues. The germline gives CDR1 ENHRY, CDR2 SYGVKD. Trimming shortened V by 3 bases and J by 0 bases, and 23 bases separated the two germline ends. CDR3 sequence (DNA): TGTGCCATCAGTGAAATTCTGGGTGGCGGGGCGGAAGCTAACTATGGCTACACCTTC. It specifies CAISEILGGGAEANYGYTF.

The DNA for the CDR3 is TGTGCCAGCAGTCGACTAGAAGTGGATACGCAGTATTTT. Protein sequence: CASSRLEVDTQYF. V gene TRBV6-2 or TRBV6-3 combines with J gene TRBJ2-3; D may be TRBD2 (6 bases). Deletions cut 5 bases from V and 6 bases from J, with 12 bases between. Germline CDR1 and CDR2: MNHEY and SVGEGT. This CDR3 region has 13 residues.

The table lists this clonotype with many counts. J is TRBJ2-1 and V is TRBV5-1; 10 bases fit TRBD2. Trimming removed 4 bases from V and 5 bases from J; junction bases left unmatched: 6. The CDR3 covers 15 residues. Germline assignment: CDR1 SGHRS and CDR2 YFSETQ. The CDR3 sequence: CASSRSGRADNEQFF. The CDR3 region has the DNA TGCGCCAGCAGCAGGAGCGGGAGGGCCGACAATGAGCAGTTCTTC.

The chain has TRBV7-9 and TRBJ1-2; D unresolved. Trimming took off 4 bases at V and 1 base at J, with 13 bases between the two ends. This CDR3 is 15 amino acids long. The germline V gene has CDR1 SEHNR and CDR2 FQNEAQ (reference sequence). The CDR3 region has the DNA TGTGCCAGCAGCTCTCCCTTGGACGATAACTATGGCTACACCTTC. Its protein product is CASSSPLDDNYGYTF.

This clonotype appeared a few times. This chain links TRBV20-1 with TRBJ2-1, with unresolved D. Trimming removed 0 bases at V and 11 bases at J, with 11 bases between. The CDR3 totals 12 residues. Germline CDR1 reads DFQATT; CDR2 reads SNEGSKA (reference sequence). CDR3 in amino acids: CSAREGPRKQFF. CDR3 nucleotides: TGCAGTGCTAGAGAGGGCCCCCGTAAGCAGTTCTTC.

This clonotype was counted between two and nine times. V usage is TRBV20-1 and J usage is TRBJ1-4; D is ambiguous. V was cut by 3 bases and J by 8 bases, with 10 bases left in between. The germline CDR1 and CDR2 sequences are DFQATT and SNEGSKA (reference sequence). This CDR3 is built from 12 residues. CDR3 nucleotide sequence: TGCAGTGCTAGTAACGGGGTGGAAAAACTGTTTTTT. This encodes CSASNGVEKLFF.

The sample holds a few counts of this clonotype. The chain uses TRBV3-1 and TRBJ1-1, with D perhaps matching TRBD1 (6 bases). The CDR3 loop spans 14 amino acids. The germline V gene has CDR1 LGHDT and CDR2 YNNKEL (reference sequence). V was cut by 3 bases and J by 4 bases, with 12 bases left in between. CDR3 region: CASSQANRATEAFF. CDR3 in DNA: TGTGCCAGCAGCCAGGCTAACAGGGCCACTGAAGCTTTCTTT.

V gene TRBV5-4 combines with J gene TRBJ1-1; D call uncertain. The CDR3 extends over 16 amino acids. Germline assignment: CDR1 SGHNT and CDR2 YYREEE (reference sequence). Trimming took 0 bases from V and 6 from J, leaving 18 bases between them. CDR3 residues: CASSLVLTNTGSEAFF. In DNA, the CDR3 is TGTGCCAGCAGCTTGGTCCTGACAAATACCGGGTCTGAAGCTTTCTTT. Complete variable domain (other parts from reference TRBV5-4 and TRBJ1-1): ETGVTQSPTHLIKTRGQQVTLRCSSQSGHNTVSWYQQALGQGPQFIFQYYREEENGRGNFPPRFSGLQFPNYSSELNVNALELDDSALYLCASSLVLTNTGSEAFFGQGTRLTVV.

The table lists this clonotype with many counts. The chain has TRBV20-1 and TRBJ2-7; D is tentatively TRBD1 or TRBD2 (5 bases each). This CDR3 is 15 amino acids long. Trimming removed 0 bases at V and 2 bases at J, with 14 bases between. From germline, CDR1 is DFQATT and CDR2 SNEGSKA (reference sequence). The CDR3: CSARDWGRETYEQYF. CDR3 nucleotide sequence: TGCAGTGCTAGAGATTGGGGCAGGGAGACCTACGAGCAGTACTTC.

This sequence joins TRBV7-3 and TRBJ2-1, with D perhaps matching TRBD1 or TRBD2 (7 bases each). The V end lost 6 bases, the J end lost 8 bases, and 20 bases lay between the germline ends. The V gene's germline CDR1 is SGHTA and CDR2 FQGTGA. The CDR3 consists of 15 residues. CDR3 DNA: TGTGCCAGCAGTATAGGGGGCGGGAGTAGGGATGAGCAGTTCTTC. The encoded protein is CASSIGGGSRDEQFF.

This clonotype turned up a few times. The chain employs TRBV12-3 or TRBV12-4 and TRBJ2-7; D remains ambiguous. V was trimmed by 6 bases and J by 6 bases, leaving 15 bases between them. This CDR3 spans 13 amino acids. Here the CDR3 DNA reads TGTGCCAGCAGGCCATTCCCCAGCTCCGAGCAGTACTTC. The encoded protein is CASRPFPSSEQYF.

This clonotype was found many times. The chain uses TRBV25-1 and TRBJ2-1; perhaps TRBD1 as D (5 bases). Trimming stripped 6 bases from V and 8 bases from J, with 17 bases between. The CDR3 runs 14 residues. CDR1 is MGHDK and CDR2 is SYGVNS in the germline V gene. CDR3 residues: CASSPIQVLDEQFF. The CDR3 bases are TGTGCCAGCAGCCCAATACAGGTTTTGGATGAGCAGTTCTTC.